This T cell receptor beta chain was retrieved from a study of blood T cell repertoires in COVID-19. Turning to the study itself: Both acute and convalescent COVID-19 samples were obtained from the United States, Italy and Spain. In each case, the material was cDNA or gDNA derived from T cells, B-cell-depleted T cells, or PBMCs.

V was clipped by 7 bases and J by 3 bases, with 18 bases between them. In germline, CDR1 is SGHTA, CDR2 FQGNSA. This CDR3 is 15 amino acids long. Source study methods: Cell counts per sample came from amplifying reference gene primers. The data were produced by immunoSEQ multiplex PCR, yet TCRdb's version contains in-frame clones alone and is incomplete. V and J calls and clone size come straight from that table; D and trimming were deduced from the DNA. The sample records some 310,000 clones, roughly 84% being singletons. The chain combines TRBV7-2 with TRBJ2-5, with a weak D call TRBD2 (6 bases). The sequenced sample consisted of peripheral blood. The sequence came from a man between 45 and 60 years old with active or convalescent COVID-19. The CDR3: CASNYAGTGEETQYF. The DNA of the CDR3 is TGTGCCAGCAATTACGCCGGGACGGGAGAAGAGACCCAGTACTTC.